Reported below is one TCR beta chain. The antigen is undetermined. This record belongs to a study of cytomegalovirus exposure and HLA in healthy donors. Study results and caveats: Altogether, some 170 TCR beta chains were recorded as cytomegalovirus-associated. In vitro data verified three CMV-associated chains as specific for CMV antigens.

Use of 60 Vbeta and 13 Jbeta primers characterized the PCR. Profiled with immunoSEQ multiplex PCR; TCRdb holds only in-frame clones, not every one. The sample has about 130,000 clones; 79% are singletons. This receptor was identified in a man aged 35 to 55 in good health and CMV-seropositive. The specimen sequenced was PBMCs.

The CDR3 coding sequence is TGTGCCTCCAGTGAGGAGGGGCGAACTGAAGCTTTCTTT. Translated: CASSEEGRTEAFF. V and J are TRBV28 and TRBJ1-1; tentatively, D is TRBD1 (5 bases). Trimming left V 11 bases short and J 5 bases short, with 18 bases between. The germline CDR1 and CDR2 sequences are MDHEN and SYDVKM. The CDR3 runs to 13 residues.